This TCR beta chain was captured in a study of T cells expressing NK-cell markers. Turning to the study itself: According to the study, TCR beta repertoires originated from sorted CD3+CD56+NKG2C+, CD3+CD56+NKG2C- and CD3+CD56-NKG2C+ T cells. Out of eight donors sequenced, seven tested HCMV-seropositive and the remaining one seronegative. Findings and limits, study-wide: Similarly, these clonotypes led the CD3+CD56-NKG2C+ fraction as well in four donors. Questions lingered over whether expanded NKG2C+ T cell clones were HCMV-specific.

The CDR3 is 17 residues long. TCRdb processed the 5' RACE reads again and assigns one entry to each CDR3 protein, with no DNA. This sample's table reports approximately 110,000 distinct CDR3 sequences. As concerns this clonotype: Its antigen is not known.

This clonotype was obtained from a woman between 18 and 75 years old in good health. Sequencing used blood T cells: a sorted CD56 or NKG2C T cell subset, CD4+ or CD8+ T cells, or bulk PBMC T cells (not recorded which). The J gene is TRBJ2-7, the V gene TRBV12-3 or TRBV12-4; TCRdb gives TRBD1 as the D gene, but with no DNA this cannot be confirmed. The CDR3 region is CASSGKGYRGDGYEQYF.